These 9 T cell receptor beta chains were all obtained from the same sample, sequenced in a study of blood T cell repertoires in COVID-19. The protocol was immunoSEQ multiplex PCR, while the TCRdb copy is restricted to in-frame clones and leaves out a portion. The sample holds 150,000 to 200,000 clones, approximately 82% seen once. Sequencing input: PBMCs or T cells enriched from blood (not recorded which). The source is a woman between 50 and 59 years old who had recovered from COVID-19.

A note on this clone: The junction departs from the called germline gene at one end, perhaps through a read error. V is TRBV20-1 and J is TRBJ2-1, with D maybe TRBD1 (5 bases). This CDR3 has 8 amino acids. Per germline, CDR1 DFQATT and CDR2 SNEGSKA (reference sequence). CDR3 DNA sequence: TGCAGTGCCACCCAGGGCGTCTTC. This codes for CSATQGVF.

This chain joins TRBV30 and TRBJ2-7, with 8 bases lining up with TRBD2. Germline V gene lookup returns CDR1 GTSNPN and CDR2 SVGIG (reference sequence). The CDR3 sequence is 13 residues long. The CDR3 sequence is CACPSGLVGEQYF. The CDR3 DNA reads TGTGCTTGCCCATCGGGACTAGTGGGGGAGCAGTACTTC.

The genes are TRBV27 and TRBJ2-3; TRBD2 matches at 8 bases. Germline V gene data show CDR1 as MNHEY and CDR2 as SMNVEV (reference sequence). V shed 2 bases and J 2 bases; nucleotides not matched to a gene: 18. The CDR3 extends over 20 amino acids. CDR3 bases: TGTGCCAGCAGTTTAGTTTTAGCGGGATCACTCTACGTGAACACAGATACGCAGTATTTT. It specifies CASSLVLAGSLYVNTDTQYF.

This clone has just a few counts. The chain is built from TRBV24-1 and TRBJ2-1; the D gene is possibly TRBD1 (5 bases). Germline CDR1 KGHDR, CDR2 SFDVKD. V was pared by 3 bases and J by 7 bases, with 6 bases between. CDR3 length: 12 amino acids. CDR3: CATSDQGNEQFF. The CDR3 coding sequence is TGTGCCACCAGTGATCAGGGTAATGAGCAGTTCTTC.

The rearrangement links TRBV7-2 to TRBJ2-3; TRBD1 matches at 7 bases. The CDR3 covers 17 residues. Germline CDR1 reads SGHTA; CDR2 reads FQGNSA. The V segment lost 2 bases and the J segment 0 bases; nucleotides outside the gene matches: 8. As DNA, the CDR3 is TGTGCCAGCAGCTTACCTAGACAGGGATTAAGCACAGATACGCAGTATTTT. Amino acids: CASSLPRQGLSTDTQYF.

The gene calls are TRBV5-1 and TRBJ1-2, with D possibly matching TRBD1 (6 bases). Germline lookup yields CDR1 SGHRS and CDR2 YFSETQ. The V gene lost 2 bases and the J gene lost 7 bases, with 18 bases spanning the gap. CDR3 length equals 15 residues. The DNA of the CDR3 is TGCGCCAGCAGCTTCGGGGGGCGCGGCGATGGTGGCTACACCTTC. This codes for CASSFGGRGDGGYTF. The variable domain in full, with the rest retrieved from reference TRBV5-1 and TRBJ1-2, is KAGVTQTPRYLIKTRGQQVTLSCSPISGHRSVSWYQQTPGQGLQFLFEYFSETQRNKGNFPGRFSGRQFSNSRSEMNVSTLELGDSALYLCASSFGGRGDGGYTFGSGTRLTVV.

The chain combines TRBV4-3 with TRBJ2-7; D might be TRBD1 (6 bases). CDR3 length equals 15 residues. The V and J ends lost 0 bases and 3 bases respectively, with 12 bases between them. Germline CDR1 and CDR2: LGHNA and YSLEER. The CDR3: CASSQEGVGGYEQYF. CDR3 nucleotide sequence: TGCGCCAGCAGCCAAGAGGGGGTAGGGGGCTACGAGCAGTACTTC.

The count of this clone is one. The sample carries other DNA sequences with the same CDR3. This chain connects TRBV6-5 to TRBJ1-6; D is unresolved. V was cut by 0 bases and J by 10 bases, with 10 bases left in between. Per germline, CDR1 MNHEY and CDR2 SVGAGI. This CDR3 contains 14 residues. The chain's CDR3 is CASSYSGRNSPLHF. CDR3 nucleotides: TGTGCCAGCAGTTACTCAGGCAGGAACTCACCCCTCCACTTT.

V usage is TRBV15 and J usage is TRBJ2-1, with D tentatively TRBD2 (5 bases). This CDR3 has 15 residues. CDR1 and CDR2 (germline): LNHNV, YYDKDF (reference sequence). The germline V and J ends were trimmed by 0 bases and 9 bases, with 15 bases remaining between them. The CDR3 loop reads CATSRDVASKGEQFF. CDR3 sequence (DNA): TGTGCCACCAGCAGAGATGTGGCTAGCAAGGGTGAGCAGTTCTTC.